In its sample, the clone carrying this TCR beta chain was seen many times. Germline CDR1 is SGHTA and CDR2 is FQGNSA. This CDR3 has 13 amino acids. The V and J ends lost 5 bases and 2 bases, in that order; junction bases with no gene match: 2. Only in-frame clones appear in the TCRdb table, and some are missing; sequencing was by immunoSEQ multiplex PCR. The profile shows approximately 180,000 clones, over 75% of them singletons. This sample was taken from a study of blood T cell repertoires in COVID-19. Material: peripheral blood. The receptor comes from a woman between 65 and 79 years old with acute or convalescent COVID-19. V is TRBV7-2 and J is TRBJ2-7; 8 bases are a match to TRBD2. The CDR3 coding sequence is TGTGCCAGCAGCCGGACTAGCACCTACGAGCAGTACTTC. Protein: CASSRTSTYEQYF.